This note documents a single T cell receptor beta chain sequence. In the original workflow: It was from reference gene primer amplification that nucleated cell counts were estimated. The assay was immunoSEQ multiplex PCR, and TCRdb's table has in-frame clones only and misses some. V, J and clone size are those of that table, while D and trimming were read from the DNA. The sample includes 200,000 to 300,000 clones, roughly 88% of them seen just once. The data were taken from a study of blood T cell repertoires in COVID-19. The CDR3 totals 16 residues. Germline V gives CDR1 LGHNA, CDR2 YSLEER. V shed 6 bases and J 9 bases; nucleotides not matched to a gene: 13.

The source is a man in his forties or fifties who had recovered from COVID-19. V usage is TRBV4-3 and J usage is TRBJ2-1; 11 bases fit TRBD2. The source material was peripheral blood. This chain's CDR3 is CASSLFSGGGLSEQFF. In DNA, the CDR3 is TGCGCCAGCAGTCTATTTAGCGGGGGGGGTTTAAGTGAGCAGTTCTTC.